Following are 8 T cell receptor beta chains from one sample sequenced in a study of human T cells and chemical hapten exposure. Time point of the sample: pre-sensitization, week 0. Documented treatment: therapeutic diphenylcyclopropenone sensitization with weekly scalp DPC. TCRdb processed the RACE reads anew with MiXCR; each CDR3 protein has one entry. This sample has 300,000 to 450,000 distinct CDR3 sequences, with 5.1% found just once. The sample consisted of whole blood, taken in connection with sensitization to the hapten diphenylcyclopropenone (DPC). These receptors originate from a woman aged 50 to 60 with alopecia areata. Some clones in this sample may be carry-over from other donors' samples.

This clonotype showed up many times. This chain links TRBV19 with TRBJ1-4; no reliable D call. Germline values: CDR1 LNHDA, CDR2 SQIVND (reference sequence). Trimming shortened V by 3 bases and J by 4 bases, and 9 bases separated the two germline ends. CDR3 length: 14 amino acids. The CDR3 DNA is TGTGCCAGTAGTATCGATGGGTTTAATGAAAAACTGTTTTTT. This gives the protein CASSIDGFNEKLFF.

This clonotype was counted between two and nine times. The J gene is TRBJ2-5, the V gene TRBV5-1, with D possibly TRBD2 on 5 matching bases. The CDR3 spans 14 residues. CDR1 and CDR2 from the germline V gene are SGHRS and YFSETQ. Trimming left V 3 bases short and J 2 bases short, with 11 bases between. The DNA for the CDR3 is TGCGCCAGCAGCTCTCTACTAGGGCAAGAGACCCAGTACTTC. Translated: CASSSLLGQETQYF.

This clonotype came up many times. The chain has TRBV13 and TRBJ2-1; TRBD2 aligns across 8 bases. This CDR3 region has 15 residues. The ends lost 0 bases at V and 9 bases at J; junction bases unmatched: 7. Germline lookup yields CDR1 PRHDT and CDR2 FYEKMQ (reference sequence). The CDR3 loop is CASSLGSSGVSEQFF. The CDR3 DNA reads TGTGCCAGCAGCTTAGGTAGTAGCGGGGTAAGTGAGCAGTTCTTC.

The chain carries TRBV7-9 and TRBJ1-6; tentative D call: TRBD1 (6 bases). Between the trimmed V and J ends, which lost 4 bases and 7 bases, there was a span of 8 bases. CDR1 SEHNR and CDR2 FQNEAQ come from the germline V gene (reference sequence). This CDR3 has 13 amino acids. The CDR3 bases are TGTGCCAGCAGCTATGGACAGAATTCACCCCTCCACTTT. Encoded protein: CASSYGQNSPLHF.

This clonotype has at least ten counts. The V and J genes are TRBV9 and TRBJ1-2, with D hard to call. The germline V gene encodes CDR1 SGDLS and CDR2 YYNGEE. The CDR3 runs 14 residues. The germline V and J ends were trimmed by 0 bases and 0 bases, with 6 bases remaining between them. The CDR3 nucleotides read TGTGCCAGCAGCGTAGAACTCACTAACTATGGCTACACCTTC. This sequence encodes CASSVELTNYGYTF.

This clonotype was seen at least ten times. This chain links TRBV7-9 with TRBJ1-4; D remains unclear. The CDR3 has 14 residues. V was cut by 5 bases and J by 3 bases, with 10 bases left in between. Germline-derived CDR1 and CDR2 are SEHNR and FQNEAQ (reference sequence). The CDR3 protein is CASSLDGPNEKLFF. The CDR3 coding sequence is TGTGCCAGCAGCCTGGACGGACCTAATGAAAAACTGTTTTTT.

This clonotype has a count of ten or more. This chain connects TRBV2 to TRBJ2-6; TRBD2 aligns across 10 bases. This CDR3 region has 20 residues. From germline, CDR1 is SNHLY and CDR2 FYNNEI. V trimming: 4 bases; J trimming: 0 bases; junction bases outside the gene matches: 12. CDR3 in DNA: TGTGCCAGCAGTGTTCGGCTAGCGGGGGCGGTTAGCTCTGGGGCCAACGTCCTGACTTTC. This gives the protein CASSVRLAGAVSSGANVLTF.

The genes are TRBV5-6 and TRBJ2-3, with D maybe TRBD1 (6 bases). Germline loops: CDR1 SGHDT, CDR2 YYEEEE. V gave up 0 bases and J gave up 5 bases, with 16 bases separating them. The length of the CDR3 is 16 residues. The DNA of the CDR3 is TGTGCCAGCAGCTTGGGGGGACAATGGACCGGAGATACGCAGTATTTT. Translation gives CASSLGGQWTGDTQYF.